The 21 T cell receptor beta chains in this list originate from one sample, sequenced in a study of blood T cell repertoires in COVID-19 (TCRdb year 2020). The library was prepared using the immunoSEQ multiplex PCR assay. TCRdb holds this immuneACCESS table with in-frame rearrangements only. Some clones are missing; in checked studies, unresolved V genes explain under half, and the rest has no known cause. The sample table records about 34,000 clones; 75% to 85% of these occur just once. The ten largest clones represent 13% to 15% of the sample. The sequencing sample was made of peripheral blood. The origin of the receptors is a woman aged 70-85 years with acute or convalescent COVID-19.

The table lists this clone with a few counts. This sequence joins TRBV24-1 and TRBJ2-5, with 9 bases that match TRBD1. CDR3 length: 14 residues. Germline V lookup: CDR1 KGHDR, CDR2 SFDVKD. Trimming took 5 bases from V and 5 from J; bases not matched to a gene: 5. The CDR3 bases are TGTGCCACCAGTGCGGGGACAGGGAGGGAGACCCAGTACTTC. Amino acids: CATSAGTGRETQYF.

The chain combines TRBV28 with TRBJ2-5; D may be TRBD1 (6 bases). CDR3 length: 14 amino acids. Germline V CDR1 and CDR2: MDHEN, SYDVKM. V was pared by 5 bases and J by 5 bases, with 15 bases between. The CDR3 region has the DNA TGTGCCAGCAGTCAATTGCAGGGGTCGGAGACCCAGTACTTC. Translation gives CASSQLQGSETQYF.

This clone was seen a single time. This chain connects TRBV28 to TRBJ2-1; 7 bases map to TRBD2. CDR1 and CDR2 from the germline V gene are MDHEN and SYDVKM. With V trimmed by 2 bases and J by 10 bases, 11 bases remained unmatched. CDR3 length: 15 amino acids. The CDR3 nucleotides are TGTGCCAGCAGTTTAAAAGTCGGACTAGTGAGGGAGCAGTTCTTC. This encodes CASSLKVGLVREQFF.

The genes are TRBV11-2 and TRBJ1-5, with a weak D call TRBD1 (5 bases). Germline CDR1 and CDR2: SGHAT and FQNNGV. The V end lost 0 bases, the J end lost 3 bases, and 9 bases lay between the germline ends. There are 15 residues in the CDR3. For the CDR3, the DNA is TGTGCCAGCAGCTTAGATTGGACAAACAATCAGCCCCAGCATTTT. It specifies CASSLDWTNNQPQHF.

The chain joins TRBV2 to TRBJ1-5; 9 positions match TRBD1. V dropped 6 bases and J dropped 6; count of bases not matched to a gene: 6. The CDR3 contains 14 residues. Germline V CDR1 and CDR2: SNHLY, FYNNEI. The CDR3 bases are TGTGCCAGCAGAACACAGGGGGCGGGTCAGCCCCAGCATTTT. It yields the protein CASRTQGAGQPQHF.

This rearrangement joins TRBV2 to TRBJ1-3, with 8 bases aligning to TRBD1. Per the germline V gene, CDR1 is SNHLY and CDR2 is FYNNEI. V shed 2 bases, J shed 0 bases, and the junction held 6 bases outside the gene matches. The CDR3 spans 17 residues. CDR3 protein: CASSERDRFLSGNTIYF. Here the CDR3 DNA reads TGTGCCAGCAGTGAAAGGGACAGGTTTCTCTCTGGAAACACCATATATTTT.

V and J are TRBV25-1 and TRBJ2-3; D remains ambiguous. The CDR3 is 12 residues long. CDR1 is MGHDK, CDR2 SYGVNS, per germline. Trimming removed 4 bases from V and 2 bases from J, with 4 bases in between. DNA for the CDR3: TGTGCCAGCAGTGGAGTCACAGATACGCAGTATTTT. This codes for CASSGVTDTQYF.

This clone has a single count. The chain carries TRBV11-3 and TRBJ2-1; 8 positions match TRBD1. The CDR3 spans 17 residues. The ends lost 0 bases at V and 6 bases at J; junction bases unmatched: 10. Germline values: CDR1 SGHNT, CDR2 YENEEA. The CDR3 DNA reads TGTGCCAGCAGCTTAGAGTTAACAGGACAGGGAAGCAATGAGCAGTTCTTC. Protein: CASSLELTGQGSNEQFF.

The rearrangement links TRBV5-1 to TRBJ2-5; possibly TRBD1 for D (6 bases). Looked up from germline, CDR1 is SGHRS and CDR2 is YFSETQ. The germline V and J ends were trimmed by 1 base and 2 bases, with 15 bases remaining between them. The CDR3 has 16 amino acids. The CDR3 nucleotides read TGCGCCAGCAGCTTGTACGGAACAGGGTTTCAAGAGACCCAGTACTTC. Translation: CASSLYGTGFQETQYF.

This CDR3 is CASRRDPSYEQYF. The CDR3 nucleotides are TGCGCCAGCAGGCGGGACCCCTCCTACGAGCAGTACTTC. The V and J genes are TRBV5-1 and TRBJ2-7, with D maybe TRBD2 (6 bases). V was cut by 5 bases and J by 0 bases, with 9 bases left in between. The CDR3 extends over 13 amino acids. The germline V gene encodes CDR1 SGHRS and CDR2 YFSETQ.

This sequence joins TRBV5-4 and TRBJ2-7, with TRBD2 matching 11 bases. With 4 bases clipped from V and 3 bases from J, the junction kept 3 bases outside the gene matches. From germline, CDR1 is SGHNT and CDR2 YYREEE (reference sequence). This CDR3 contains 14 residues. The CDR3 DNA sequence: TGTGCCAGCAGCGCCACTAGCGGGAGCTACGAGCAGTACTTC. Amino acids: CASSATSGSYEQYF.

The genes are TRBV3-1 (or the pseudogene TRBV3-2) and TRBJ1-3, with D uncertain. V was cut by 0 bases and J by 11 bases, with 11 bases left in between. CDR3 length equals 13 residues. Germline values: CDR1 LGHDT, CDR2 YNNKEL (reference sequence). The CDR3 loop reads CASSQEGRFSIYF. CDR3 coding DNA: TGTGCCAGCAGCCAAGAAGGGAGATTCTCCATATATTTT.

The V and J genes are TRBV6-1 and TRBJ1-4, with 10 positions matching TRBD1. V lost 3 bases and J lost 6; bases outside the gene matches: 7. The CDR3 runs 16 residues. Germline V gene sequence: CDR1 MNHNS, CDR2 SASEGT. The CDR3 coding sequence is TGTGCCAGCAGTGACCTCACCGGGACAGGGGATGAAAAACTGTTTTTT. It encodes CASSDLTGTGDEKLFF.

The gene calls are TRBV3-1 (or the pseudogene TRBV3-2) and TRBJ2-4; the match to TRBD1 covers 9 bases. This CDR3 is built from 16 residues. The V gene's germline CDR1 is LGHDT and CDR2 YNNKEL (reference sequence). The J segment lost 7 bases and the V segment lost 4 bases, leaving 11 bases of the junction unmatched. The CDR3 region has the DNA TGTGCCAGCAGCCCACGTCCCTTTGGACAGGGGAACATTCAGTACTTC. Translating gives CASSPRPFGQGNIQYF.

The V and J genes are TRBV14 and TRBJ2-1; D gene ambiguous. V lost 4 bases, J lost 3 bases, and 7 bases lay in between. Germline loops: CDR1 SGHDN, CDR2 FVKESK. The CDR3 runs to 13 residues. This CDR3 reads CASSPSIYNEQFF. The DNA for the CDR3 is TGTGCCAGCAGCCCTAGTATCTACAATGAGCAGTTCTTC.

V is TRBV10-2 and J is TRBJ1-4; D may be TRBD1 (5 bases). In germline, CDR1 is WSHSY, CDR2 SAAADI. This CDR3 comprises 12 residues. Trimming shortened V by 2 bases and J by 11 bases, and 9 bases separated the two germline ends. DNA for the CDR3: TGCGCCAGCAGTGAGCCCCGGGGGAAACTGTTTTTT. Residues: CASSEPRGKLFF.

This chain links TRBV11-2 with TRBJ2-2; 9 bases fit TRBD1. From germline, CDR1 is SGHAT and CDR2 FQNNGV. J gave up 2 bases and V 5 bases, and 9 bases lay outside the gene matches. This CDR3 contains 17 residues. As DNA, the CDR3 is TGTGCCAGCAGCAGCTACGGGGACAGGGTAAACACCGGGGAGCTGTTTTTT. The encoded protein is CASSSYGDRVNTGELFF. The entire variable domain, with the rest obtained from reference TRBV11-2 and TRBJ2-2, is as follows: EAGVAQSPRYKIIEKRQSVAFWCNPISGHATLYWYQQILGQGPKLLIQFQNNGVVDDSQLPKDRFSAERLKGVDSTLKIQPAKLEDSAVYLCASSSYGDRVNTGELFFGEGSRLTVL.

This clone was counted a few times. This sequence joins TRBV5-3 and TRBJ1-5; tentatively, D is TRBD1 (5 bases). TRBV5-3 qualifies as an ORF whose function is uncertain. This CDR3 region has 15 residues. The ends were cut back, 1 base at V and 1 base at J, with 9 bases in the middle. The CDR3 loop is CARSLWQGSNQPQHF. The DNA of the CDR3 is TGTGCCAGAAGCTTGTGGCAGGGAAGCAATCAGCCCCAGCATTTT.

The V and J genes are TRBV2 and TRBJ2-5, with 9 bases identical to TRBD2. Trimming removed 4 bases from V and 1 base from J; junction bases left unmatched: 7. The germline V gene encodes CDR1 SNHLY and CDR2 FYNNEI. This CDR3 has 16 amino acids. CDR3 protein: CASSVGLAGSQETQYF. For the CDR3, the DNA is TGTGCCAGCAGTGTAGGGCTAGCGGGATCCCAAGAGACCCAGTACTTC.

The V call is TRBV5-1, the J call TRBJ2-5, with 10 bases lining up with TRBD2. V shed 4 bases and J 3 bases; nucleotides not matched to a gene: 6. Germline loops: CDR1 SGHRS, CDR2 YFSETQ. The CDR3 consists of 15 residues. In nucleotides, the CDR3 is TGCGCCAGCAGCGATCCTAGCGGGGGAAAAGAGACCCAGTACTTC. Translation gives CASSDPSGGKETQYF.

This clone showed up just a few times. The chain is built from TRBV6-6 and TRBJ1-4; TRBD1 matches at 11 bases. This CDR3 is 17 amino acids long. Germline values: CDR1 MNHNY, CDR2 SVGAGI (reference sequence). With V trimmed by 5 bases and J by 2 bases, 7 bases remained unmatched. CDR3 sequence (DNA): TGTGCCAGCAGTCCCTCGGACAGGGGGCGCACTAATGAAAAACTGTTTTTT. It specifies CASSPSDRGRTNEKLFF.